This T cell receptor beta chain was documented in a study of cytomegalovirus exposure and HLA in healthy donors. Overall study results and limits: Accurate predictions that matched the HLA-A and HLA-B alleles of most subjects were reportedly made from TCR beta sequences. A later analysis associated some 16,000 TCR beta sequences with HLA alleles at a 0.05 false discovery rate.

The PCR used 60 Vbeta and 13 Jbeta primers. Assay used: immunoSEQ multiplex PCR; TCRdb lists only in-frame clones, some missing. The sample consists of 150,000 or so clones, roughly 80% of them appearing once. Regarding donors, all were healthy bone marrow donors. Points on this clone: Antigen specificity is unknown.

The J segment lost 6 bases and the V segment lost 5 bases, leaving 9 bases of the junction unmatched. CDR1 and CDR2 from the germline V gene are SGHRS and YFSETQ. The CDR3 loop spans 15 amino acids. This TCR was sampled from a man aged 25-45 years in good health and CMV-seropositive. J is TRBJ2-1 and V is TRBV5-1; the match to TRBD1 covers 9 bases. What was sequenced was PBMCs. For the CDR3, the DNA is TGCGCCAGCAGTATAGCGCCGGACAGGGGCAATGAGCAGTTCTTC. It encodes CASSIAPDRGNEQFF.